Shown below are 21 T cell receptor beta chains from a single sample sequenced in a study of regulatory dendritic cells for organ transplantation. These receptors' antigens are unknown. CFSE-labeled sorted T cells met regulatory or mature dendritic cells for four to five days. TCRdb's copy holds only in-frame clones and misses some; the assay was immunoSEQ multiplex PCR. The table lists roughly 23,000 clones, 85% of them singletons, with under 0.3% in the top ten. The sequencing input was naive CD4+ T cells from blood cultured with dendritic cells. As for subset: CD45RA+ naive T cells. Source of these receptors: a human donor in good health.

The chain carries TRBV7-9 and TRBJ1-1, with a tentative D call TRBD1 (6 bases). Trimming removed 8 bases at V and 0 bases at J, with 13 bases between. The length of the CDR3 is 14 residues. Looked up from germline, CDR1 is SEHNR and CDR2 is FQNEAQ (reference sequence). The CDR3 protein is CASATGLMNTEAFF. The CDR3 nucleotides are TGTGCCAGCGCGACAGGATTAATGAACACTGAAGCTTTCTTT.

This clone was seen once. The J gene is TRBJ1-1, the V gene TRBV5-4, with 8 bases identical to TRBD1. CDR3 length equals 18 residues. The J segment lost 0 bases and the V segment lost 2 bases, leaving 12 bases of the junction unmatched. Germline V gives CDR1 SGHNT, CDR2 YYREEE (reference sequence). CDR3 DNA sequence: TGTGCCAGCAGCTTATCGTACTTACAGGGGGTAATGAACACTGAAGCTTTCTTT. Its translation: CASSLSYLQGVMNTEAFF.

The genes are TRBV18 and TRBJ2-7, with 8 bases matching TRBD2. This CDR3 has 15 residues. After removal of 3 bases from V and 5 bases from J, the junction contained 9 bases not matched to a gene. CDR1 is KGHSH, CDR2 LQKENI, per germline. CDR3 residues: CASSPQEASGHEQYF. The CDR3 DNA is TGTGCCAGCTCACCGCAGGAAGCTAGCGGGCACGAGCAGTACTTC.

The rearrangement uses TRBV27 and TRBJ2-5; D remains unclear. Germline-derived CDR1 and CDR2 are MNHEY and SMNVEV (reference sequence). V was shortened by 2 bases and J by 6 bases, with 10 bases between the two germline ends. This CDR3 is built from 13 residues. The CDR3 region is CASSLTALKTQYF. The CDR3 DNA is TGTGCCAGCAGTTTAACAGCTTTAAAGACCCAGTACTTC.

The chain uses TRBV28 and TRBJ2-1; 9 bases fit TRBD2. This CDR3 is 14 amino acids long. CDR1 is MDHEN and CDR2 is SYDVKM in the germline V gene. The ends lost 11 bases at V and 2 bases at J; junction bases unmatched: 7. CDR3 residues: CAVWQRGAYNEQFF. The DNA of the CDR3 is TGTGCCGTTTGGCAGCGGGGGGCCTACAATGAGCAGTTCTTC.

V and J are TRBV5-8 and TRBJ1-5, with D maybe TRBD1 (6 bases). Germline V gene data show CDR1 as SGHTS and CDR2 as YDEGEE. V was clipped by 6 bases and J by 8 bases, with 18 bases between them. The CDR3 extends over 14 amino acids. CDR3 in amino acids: CASIRWGGTEPQHF. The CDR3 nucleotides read TGTGCCAGCATCAGGTGGGGGGGCACGGAGCCCCAGCATTTT. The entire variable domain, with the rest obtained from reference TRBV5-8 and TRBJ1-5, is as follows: EAGVTQSPTHLIKTRGQQATLRCSPISGHTSVYWYQQALGLGLQFLLWYDEGEERNRGNFPPRFSGRQFPNYSSELNVNALELEDSALYLCASIRWGGTEPQHFGDGTRLSIL.

The CDR3 reads CASRTINNEQFF. The CDR3 nucleotides read TGTGCCAGCAGGACAATAAACAATGAGCAGTTCTTC. The V call is TRBV6-6, the J call TRBJ2-1, with D unclear. The CDR3 runs to 12 residues. Trimming left V 6 bases short and J 5 bases short, with 8 bases between. Germline-derived CDR1 and CDR2 are MNHNY and SVGAGI (reference sequence).

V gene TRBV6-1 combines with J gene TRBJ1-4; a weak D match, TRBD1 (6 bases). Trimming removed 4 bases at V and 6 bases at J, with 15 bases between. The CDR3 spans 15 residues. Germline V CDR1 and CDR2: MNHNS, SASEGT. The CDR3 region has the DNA TGTGCCAGCAGTGGGTTGAGGGACAAATATGAAAAACTGTTTTTT. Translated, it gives CASSGLRDKYEKLFF.

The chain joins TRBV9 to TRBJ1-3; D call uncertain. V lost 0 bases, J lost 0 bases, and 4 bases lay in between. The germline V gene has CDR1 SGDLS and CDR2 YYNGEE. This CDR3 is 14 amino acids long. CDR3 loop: CASSVASSGNTIYF. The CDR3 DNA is TGTGCCAGCAGCGTAGCGAGCTCTGGAAACACCATATATTTT. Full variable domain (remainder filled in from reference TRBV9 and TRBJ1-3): DSGVTQTPKHLITATGQRVTLRCSPRSGDLSVYWYQQSLDQGLQFLIQYYNGEERAKGNILERFSAQQFPDLHSELNLSSLELGDSALYFCASSVASSGNTIYFGEGSWLTVV.

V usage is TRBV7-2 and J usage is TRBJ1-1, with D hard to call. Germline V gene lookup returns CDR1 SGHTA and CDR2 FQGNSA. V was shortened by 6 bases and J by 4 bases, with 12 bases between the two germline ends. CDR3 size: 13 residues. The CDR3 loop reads CASSRSEGTEAFF. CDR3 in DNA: TGTGCCAGCAGTAGATCCGAGGGCACTGAAGCTTTCTTT.

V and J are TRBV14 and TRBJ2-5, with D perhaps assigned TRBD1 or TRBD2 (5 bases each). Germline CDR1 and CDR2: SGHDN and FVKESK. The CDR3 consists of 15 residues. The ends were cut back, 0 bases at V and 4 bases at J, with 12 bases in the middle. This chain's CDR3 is CASSQEGKRGETQYF. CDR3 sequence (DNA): TGTGCCAGCAGCCAAGAGGGGAAGAGGGGAGAGACCCAGTACTTC. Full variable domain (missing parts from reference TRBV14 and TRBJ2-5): EAGVTQFPSHSVIEKGQTVTLRCDPISGHDNLYWYRRVMGKEIKFLLHFVKESKQDESGMPNNRFLAERTGGTYSTLKVQPAELEDSGVYFCASSQEGKRGETQYFGPGTRLLVL.

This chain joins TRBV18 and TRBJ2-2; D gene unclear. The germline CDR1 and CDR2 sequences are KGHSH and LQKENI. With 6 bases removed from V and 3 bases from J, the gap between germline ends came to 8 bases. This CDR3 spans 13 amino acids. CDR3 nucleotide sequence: TGTGCCAGCTCGTCATTGGACACCGGGGAGCTGTTTTTT. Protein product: CASSSLDTGELFF. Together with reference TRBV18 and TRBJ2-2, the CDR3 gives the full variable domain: NAGVMQNPRHLVRRRGQEARLRCSPMKGHSHVYWYRQLPEEGLKFMVYLQKENIIDESGMPKERFSAEFPKEGPSILRIQQVVRGDSAAYFCASSSLDTGELFFGEGSRLTVL.

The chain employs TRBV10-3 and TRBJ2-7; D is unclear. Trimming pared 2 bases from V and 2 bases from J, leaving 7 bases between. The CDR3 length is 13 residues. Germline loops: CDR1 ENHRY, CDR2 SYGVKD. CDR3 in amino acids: CAISEPGPYEQYF. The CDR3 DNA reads TGTGCCATCAGTGAGCCCGGGCCCTACGAGCAGTACTTC.

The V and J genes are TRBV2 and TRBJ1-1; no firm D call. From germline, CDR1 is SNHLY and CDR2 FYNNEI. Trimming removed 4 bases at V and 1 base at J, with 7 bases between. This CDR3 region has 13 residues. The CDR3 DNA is TGTGCCAGCAGTGCGGACGGGAACACTGAAGCTTTCTTT. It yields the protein CASSADGNTEAFF. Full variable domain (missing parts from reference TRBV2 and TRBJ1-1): EPEVTQTPSHQVTQMGQEVILRCVPISNHLYFYWYRQILGQKVEFLVSFYNNEISEKSEIFDDQFSVERPDGSNFTLKIRSTKLEDSAMYFCASSADGNTEAFFGQGTRLTVV.

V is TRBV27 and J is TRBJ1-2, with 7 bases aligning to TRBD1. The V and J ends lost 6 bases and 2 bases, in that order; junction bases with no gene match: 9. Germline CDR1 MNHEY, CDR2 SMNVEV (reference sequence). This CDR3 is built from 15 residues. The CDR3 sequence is CASRTAGTVNYGYTF. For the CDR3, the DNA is TGTGCCAGCAGGACAGCCGGGACAGTCAACTATGGCTACACCTTC.

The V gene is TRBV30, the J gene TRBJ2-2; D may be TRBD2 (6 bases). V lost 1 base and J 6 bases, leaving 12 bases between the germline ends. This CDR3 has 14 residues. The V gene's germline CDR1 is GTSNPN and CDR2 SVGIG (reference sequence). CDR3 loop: CAWSALRGAGELFF. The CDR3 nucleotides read TGTGCCTGGAGTGCGCTGCGGGGAGCCGGGGAGCTGTTTTTT. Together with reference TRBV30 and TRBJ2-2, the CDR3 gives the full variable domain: SQTIHQWPATLVQPVGSPLSLECTVEGTSNPNLYWYRQAAGRGLQLLFYSVGIGQISSEVPQNLSASRPQDRQFILSSKKLLLSDSGFYLCAWSALRGAGELFFGEGSRLTVL.

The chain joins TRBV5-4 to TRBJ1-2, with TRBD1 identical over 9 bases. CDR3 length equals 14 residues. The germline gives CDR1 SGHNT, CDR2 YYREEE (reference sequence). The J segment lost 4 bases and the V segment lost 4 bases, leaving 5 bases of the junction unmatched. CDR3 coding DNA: TGTGCCAGCAGCCCGGACAGGGGAATCTATGGCTACACCTTC. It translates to CASSPDRGIYGYTF.

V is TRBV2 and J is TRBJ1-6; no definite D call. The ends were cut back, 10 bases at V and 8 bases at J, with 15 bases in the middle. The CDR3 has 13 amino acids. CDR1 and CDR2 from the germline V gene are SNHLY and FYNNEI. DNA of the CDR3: TGTGCCAACCGGATCAGGAGGGATTCACCCCTCCACTTT. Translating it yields CANRIRRDSPLHF.

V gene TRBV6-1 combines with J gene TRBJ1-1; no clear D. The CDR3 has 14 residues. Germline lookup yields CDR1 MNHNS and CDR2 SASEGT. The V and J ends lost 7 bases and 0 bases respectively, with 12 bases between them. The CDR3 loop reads CASTRSGLNTEAFF. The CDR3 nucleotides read TGTGCCAGCACCAGGTCGGGTTTGAACACTGAAGCTTTCTTT.

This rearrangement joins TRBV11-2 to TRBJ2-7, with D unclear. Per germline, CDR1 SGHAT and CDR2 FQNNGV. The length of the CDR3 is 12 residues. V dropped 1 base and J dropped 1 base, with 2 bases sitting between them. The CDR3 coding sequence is TGTGCCAGCAGCTTAGTATCCTACGAGCAGTACTTC. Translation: CASSLVSYEQYF.

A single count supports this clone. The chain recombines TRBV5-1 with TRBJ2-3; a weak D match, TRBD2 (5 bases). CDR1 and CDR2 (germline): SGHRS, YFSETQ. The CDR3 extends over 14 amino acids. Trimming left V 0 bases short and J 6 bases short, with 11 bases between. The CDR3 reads CASSLAVRADTQYF. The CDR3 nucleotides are TGCGCCAGCAGCTTGGCCGTGAGGGCGGATACGCAGTATTTT. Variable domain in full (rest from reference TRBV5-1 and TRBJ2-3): KAGVTQTPRYLIKTRGQQVTLSCSPISGHRSVSWYQQTPGQGLQFLFEYFSETQRNKGNFPGRFSGRQFSNSRSEMNVSTLELGDSALYLCASSLAVRADTQYFGPGTRLTVL.